The sequence of this T cell receptor beta chain was determined in a study of blood T cell repertoires in COVID-19. Study-wide context: PBMCs, B-cell-depleted T cells, or T cells provided the cDNA or gDNA that made up the material.

Authors' analysis steps: By means of reference gene primer amplification, nucleated cell counts were estimated. Sequenced by immunoSEQ multiplex PCR; TCRdb stores in-frame clones only, minus some. The V and J calls and clone size are taken from that table; D and trimming were inferred from the DNA. In the table there are about 100,000 clones, around 79% of which are singletons. Germline V CDR1 and CDR2: SGHTA, FQGTGA. CDR3 length: 15 residues. Trimming took 0 bases from V and 4 from J, leaving 10 bases between them. Material for sequencing was peripheral blood. This clonotype originated in a woman aged 80 or over with active or convalescent COVID-19. The chain employs TRBV7-3 and TRBJ2-1, with D possibly being TRBD1 (6 bases). CDR3 sequence reads: CASSLTGQSYNEQFF. For the CDR3, the DNA is TGTGCCAGCAGCTTAACAGGACAGAGTTACAATGAGCAGTTCTTC.